These 16 T cell receptor beta chains were sequenced from one sample in a study of human T cells and chemical hapten exposure. TCRdb used MiXCR to reprocess the 5' RACE reads, holding one entry per CDR3 protein. The sample holds around 80,000 distinct CDR3 sequences, more than 15% seen once. Unfractionated whole blood was the source of the extracted total RNA. Every receptor here comes from a female donor in good health.

This clonotype appeared many times. The rearrangement uses TRBV29-1 and TRBJ2-7, with D perhaps assigned TRBD1 or TRBD2 (5 bases each). Germline CDR1 and CDR2: SQVTM and ANQGSEA. This CDR3 is built from 12 residues. The V gene lost 8 bases and the J gene lost 5 bases, with 16 bases spanning the gap. The CDR3 protein is CSTRGAAHEQYF. The CDR3 nucleotides are TGCAGCACCCGAGGGGCAGCCCACGAGCAGTACTTC.

This clonotype was seen a single time. The chain is built from TRBV29-1 and TRBJ1-4; 8 nucleotides line up with TRBD1. The CDR3 runs to 12 residues. Losses at the gene ends were 7 bases for V and 6 bases for J; bases not matched to a gene: 4. The germline V gene has CDR1 SQVTM and CDR2 ANQGSEA. The CDR3 region has the DNA TGCAGCGCGACAGGGGCGGATGAAAAACTGTTTTTT. Translating gives CSATGADEKLFF.

The chain couples TRBV6-6 to TRBJ1-5, with 9 positions matching TRBD1. CDR3 length: 15 residues. The J segment lost 1 base and the V segment lost 7 bases, leaving 5 bases of the junction unmatched. The germline CDR1 and CDR2 sequences are MNHNY and SVGAGI (reference sequence). The CDR3 nucleotides read TGTGCCAGCAACCGGGGACAGGGAAGCAATCAGCCCCAGCATTTT. This codes for CASNRGQGSNQPQHF.

Only a few counts were recorded for this clonotype. The rearrangement joins TRBV7-2 to TRBJ2-1; D is undetermined. This CDR3 comprises 13 residues. Germline V gene sequence: CDR1 SGHTA, CDR2 FQGNSA. Trimming stripped 4 bases from V and 12 bases from J, with 16 bases between. This chain's CDR3 is CASSYLNGLVQFF. DNA for the CDR3: TGTGCCAGCAGCTATCTTAACGGATTGGTGCAGTTCTTC.

This clonotype was seen more than once but under ten times. The chain uses TRBV7-8 and TRBJ2-5; 13 bases are shared with TRBD2. Germline V CDR1 and CDR2: SGHVS, FQNEAQ. The V and J ends lost 4 bases and 5 bases, in that order; junction bases with no gene match: 10. The CDR3 is 17 residues long. This chain's CDR3 is CASSSRGLAGVGETQYF. The CDR3 DNA is TGTGCCAGCAGCTCCCGAGGACTAGCGGGAGTTGGGGAGACCCAGTACTTC.

This clonotype was recorded a few times. The chain has TRBV20-1 and TRBJ2-1, with D unresolved. V lost 6 bases and J lost 0, with 18 bases in between. The CDR3 runs 16 residues. Germline-derived CDR1 and CDR2 are DFQATT and SNEGSKA (reference sequence). Here the CDR3 reads CSAVQYGGSSYNEQFF. The CDR3 DNA reads as TGCAGTGCGGTTCAGTACGGTGGAAGCTCCTACAATGAGCAGTTCTTC.

The CDR3 protein is CASSISDNYGYTF. The CDR3 nucleotides read TGTGCCAGTAGTATATCAGACAACTATGGCTACACCTTC. The chain carries TRBV19 and TRBJ1-2; D remains ambiguous. CDR3 length: 13 residues. Germline V gives CDR1 LNHDA, CDR2 SQIVND (reference sequence). V was clipped by 2 bases and J by 2 bases, with 6 bases between them.

This clonotype showed up many times. This chain connects TRBV5-1 to TRBJ2-5; tentatively, D is TRBD2 (6 bases). V lost 4 bases and J lost 4, with 26 bases in between. The CDR3 contains 18 residues. The V gene's germline CDR1 is SGHRS and CDR2 YFSETQ. In nucleotides, the CDR3 is TGCGCCAGCAGCCCCGGAGTTTTAGCGGCAAACTCCGGAGAGACCCAGTACTTC. Translating gives CASSPGVLAANSGETQYF. The full variable domain, with the rest looked up from reference TRBV5-1 and TRBJ2-5, is KAGVTQTPRYLIKTRGQQVTLSCSPISGHRSVSWYQQTPGQGLQFLFEYFSETQRNKGNFPGRFSGRQFSNSRSEMNVSTLELGDSALYLCASSPGVLAANSGETQYFGPGTRLLVL.

This clonotype was counted many times. V and J are TRBV10-2 and TRBJ1-2, with a possible D match to TRBD1 (6 bases). V was cut by 4 bases and J by 5 bases, with 17 bases left in between. CDR3 length equals 15 residues. Germline lookup yields CDR1 WSHSY and CDR2 SAAADI. The CDR3 DNA reads as TGCGCCAGCAGTGGGATTTCGGGGGCGACTTATGGCTACACCTTC. Its protein product is CASSGISGATYGYTF.

V and J are TRBV5-6 and TRBJ1-1, with D hard to call. This CDR3 region has 12 residues. Trimming left V 4 bases short and J 4 bases short, with 8 bases between. The V gene's germline CDR1 is SGHDT and CDR2 YYEEEE. This CDR3 is CASSGFGTEAFF. The CDR3 nucleotides are TGTGCCAGCAGCGGATTTGGCACTGAAGCTTTCTTT.

By sample fraction, this clonotype is medium-sized. The chain carries TRBV6-4 and TRBJ2-2, with D possibly being TRBD1 (6 bases). Germline loops: CDR1 MRHNA, CDR2 SNTAGT. CDR3 length: 14 residues. Trimming removed 9 bases from V and 3 bases from J, with 14 bases in between. This CDR3 is CASRQVSDTGELFF. CDR3 nucleotides: TGTGCCAGTCGACAGGTGTCGGACACCGGGGAGCTGTTTTTT.

This clonotype was seen a handful of times. This chain uses TRBV15 with TRBJ2-5; 8 positions match TRBD2. Germline CDR1 LNHNV, CDR2 YYDKDF (reference sequence). Germline trimming cut 3 bases from V and 4 bases from J; bases unmatched to any gene: 7. The CDR3 extends over 15 amino acids. The CDR3: CATSSGGGEAETQYF. CDR3 nucleotide sequence: TGTGCCACCAGCAGCGGGGGGGGAGAGGCAGAGACCCAGTACTTC.

This chain uses TRBV4-1 with TRBJ2-1; tentatively, D is TRBD1 or TRBD2 (5 bases each). CDR3 length equals 14 residues. The ends were cut back, 1 base at V and 10 bases at J, with 14 bases in the middle. Germline lookup yields CDR1 MGHRA and CDR2 YSYEKL. The CDR3 sequence: CASSQGDWGLEQFF. DNA of the CDR3: TGCGCCAGCAGCCAAGGAGACTGGGGGTTGGAGCAGTTCTTC.

This clonotype was found many times. The V call is TRBV20-1, the J call TRBJ1-6; D gene ambiguous. Trimming took off 0 bases at V and 9 bases at J, with 12 bases between the two ends. CDR3 length: 14 residues. CDR1 is DFQATT and CDR2 is SNEGSKA in the germline V gene (reference sequence). The DNA of the CDR3 is TGCAGTGCTAGAGATTCCTTTGGCGGTTCACCCCTCCACTTT. Translated: CSARDSFGGSPLHF.

In the case of this clonotype: At one end the junction does not follow the germline gene, possibly because of a read error. The chain couples TRBV6-6 to TRBJ2-5; TRBD2 might be the D (6 bases). The germline V gene has CDR1 MNHNY and CDR2 SVGAGI (reference sequence). This CDR3 spans 14 amino acids. DNA of the CDR3: TGTGCCAGCAGTGACTCCGGGGGCCAAGAGACCCAGTACTTC. Amino acids: CASSDSGGQETQYF.

The V call is TRBV2, the J call TRBJ2-3; possible D gene TRBD2, 6 bases. The V end was cut by 3 bases, the J end by 2 bases, with 9 bases between. The CDR3 sequence is 14 residues long. Per the germline V gene, CDR1 is SNHLY and CDR2 is FYNNEI. The DNA for the CDR3 is TGTGCCAGCAGTGATGGGACTCTCACAGATACGCAGTATTTT. This encodes CASSDGTLTDTQYF.